This TCR beta chain was recovered during a study of T cells in tumors after PD-1 blockade. Study conclusions and caveats: Only pre- versus post-treatment comparisons showed clonal replacement.

About this clone itself: Its antigen remains unknown.

Clones were read by immunoSEQ multiplex PCR, and TCRdb kept only the in-frame ones, dropping some. The profile shows thousands of clones, 55% to 70% of them singletons. V gave up 6 bases and J gave up 6 bases; unmatched junction bases: 10. Germline values: CDR1 SQVTM, CDR2 ANQGSEA. The CDR3 contains 13 residues. This TCR derives from a human donor with basal cell carcinoma. J is TRBJ2-7 and V is TRBV29-1; 8 bases map to TRBD1. The sequences come from tumor tissue, collected after anti-PD-1 treatment. CDR3 in amino acids: CSVSRGLQAEQYF. CDR3 bases: TGCAGCGTCTCCAGGGGGCTTCAGGCCGAGCAGTACTTC.